These 30 T cell receptor beta chains share one sample of origin, sequenced in a study of tissue T cells after allogeneic stem cell transplantation. Profiled with immunoSEQ multiplex PCR; TCRdb holds only in-frame clones, not every one. In the table there are roughly 4,800 clones, roughly half of which are singletons. The sample's time point: mouse harvest day 7 after allogeneic transplant. Each mouse received 10^7 T-cell-depleted marrow cells plus 10^6 splenic CD5+ T cells by tail vein. Sequencing was carried out using gut tissue. Every receptor here comes from a female BALB/c mouse given C57BL/6 T cells with graft-versus-host disease after an allogeneic hematopoietic cell transplant.

This clone was counted a few times. Mouse gene names and germline throughout. The sequence runs out 1 residue before the end of the CDR3; the remainder is reconstructed from the germline J gene. This rearrangement joins TRBV19 to TRBJ2-7; 10 nucleotides align to TRBD2. The CDR3 runs 15 residues. V trimming: 4 bases; J trimming: 4 bases; junction bases outside the gene matches: 8. Germline assignment: CDR1 FNHDT and CDR2 SITEND (reference sequence). The CDR3 region is CASSSRLGGPYEQYF. The covered CDR3 bases are TGTGCCAGCAGTTCCCGACTGGGGGGCCCTTATGAACAGTAC.

Details on this clone: Gene and germline names: mouse. Sequencing ends 1 residue short of the CDR3 end; the germline J gene provides the rest. This chain connects TRBV13-1 to TRBJ1-1; D is possibly TRBD1 (6 bases). The CDR3 consists of 13 residues. In germline, CDR1 is NSHNY, CDR2 SYGAGN. The V end was cut by 0 bases, the J end by 7 bases, with 10 bases between. CDR3 loop: CASSDGGHKEVFF. The CDR3 DNA, read in part, is TGTGCCAGCAGTGATGGGGGACACAAAGAAGTCTTC.

By sample share, this clone is medium-sized (0.01 to 0.1%). Mouse germline and gene names are used. Sequencing ends 1 residue short of the CDR3 end; the germline J gene provides the rest. The chain is built from TRBV16 and TRBJ2-7; D is perhaps TRBD2 (5 bases). Trimming cost V 4 bases and J 4 bases, with 8 bases left between them. Looked up from germline, CDR1 is SGHSA and CDR2 is FRNQAP. The length of the CDR3 is 12 residues. Partial CDR3 DNA: TGTGCAAGCAGCTCATGGGGTTATGAACAGTAC. It translates to CASSSWGYEQY. The CDR3 as a whole reads CASSSWGYEQYF.

This clone was counted once. Genes here carry mouse names. The read finishes 1 residue shy of the CDR3 end, and the germline J gene is used to complete it. The chain couples TRBV15 to TRBJ2-7; 9 bases line up with TRBD2. The CDR3 loop spans 14 amino acids. Germline V gene data show CDR1 as SGHND and CDR2 as FRSKSL. Trimming cost V 2 bases and J 2 bases; bases outside gene matches: 1. The chain's CDR3 is CASSLLGGTYEQYF. The covered CDR3 bases are TGTGCCAGCAGTTTACTGGGGGGGACCTATGAACAGTAC.

Note on this clone: Genes and germline come from the mouse. The read terminates 1 residue before the CDR3 end, so the remaining end is supplied by the germline J gene. The V gene is TRBV15, the J gene TRBJ2-1, with 8 positions matching TRBD2. The CDR3 spans 14 residues. With 4 bases clipped from V and 3 bases from J, the junction kept 2 bases outside the gene matches. Germline lookup yields CDR1 SGHND and CDR2 FRSKSL. CDR3 sequence: CASSWDWSYAEQFF. CDR3 DNA, as far as it was read: TGTGCCAGCAGTTGGGACTGGAGCTATGCTGAGCAGTTC.

Turning to this clone: Genes here carry mouse names. The missing CDR3 end, 1 residue past where the read stops, is filled in from the germline J gene. The V and J genes are TRBV26 and TRBJ2-2, with a possible D match to TRBD1 (7 bases). This CDR3 is 15 amino acids long. The germline V gene encodes CDR1 KGHPV and CDR2 FQNQEV (reference sequence). V was clipped by 5 bases and J by 3 bases, with 13 bases between them. This CDR3 reads CASSRRGQDTGQLYF. CDR3 DNA (partial): TGTGCCAGCAGTAGGAGGGGGCAGGACACCGGGCAGCTCTAC.

This clone came up a few times. Genes here carry mouse names. The missing CDR3 end, 1 residue past where the read stops, is filled in from the germline J gene. V and J are TRBV16 and TRBJ1-4; D unresolved. V was clipped by 1 base and J by 7 bases, with 1 base between them. Per germline, CDR1 SGHSA and CDR2 FRNQAP. The CDR3 spans 11 residues. The CDR3 bases that were read are TGTGCAAGCAGCTTAGGCGAAAGATTATTT. It codes for CASSLGERLF. The entire CDR3 is CASSLGERLFF.

To note about this clone: Gene labels here are mouse ones. The read is 1 residue too short to cover the CDR3 end, so that end is filled in from the germline J gene. The chain recombines TRBV26 with TRBJ1-6; D is unresolved. TRBJ1-6 is an open reading frame, and its role is uncertain. Per germline, CDR1 KGHPV and CDR2 FQNQEV (reference sequence). V was cut by 4 bases and J by 7 bases, with 8 bases left in between. CDR3 size: 13 residues. The CDR3 spells CASSRLRNSPLYF. Incomplete CDR3 DNA: TGTGCCAGCAGTCGTCTACGGAATTCGCCCCTCTAC.

Worth noting for this clone: These gene names are mouse names. The CDR3 goes on 1 residue after the read ends, and that part is filled in from the germline J gene. This chain uses TRBV3 with TRBJ1-4, with 9 bases fitting TRBD1. The V segment lost 3 bases and the J segment 1 base; nucleotides outside the gene matches: 0. The CDR3 totals 15 residues. In germline, CDR1 is SNHLY, CDR2 FYNGKV (reference sequence). The CDR3 bases that were read are TGTGCCAGCAGCTTGACAGGGGGTTCCAACGAAAGATTATTT. Translated, it gives CASSLTGGSNERLF. The CDR3 in full is CASSLTGGSNERLFF. Supplemented by reference TRBV3 and TRBJ1-4, the full variable domain reads GPKVLQIPSHQIIDMGQMVTLNCDPVSNHLYFYWYKQILGQQMEFLVNFYNGKVMEKSKLFKDQFSVERPDGSYFTLKIQPTALEDSAVYFCASSLTGGSNERLFFGHGTKLSVL.

As for this clone: The germline and genes are mouse ones. The read ends 1 residue early relative to the CDR3; the germline J gene fills the gap. The V gene is TRBV12-1, the J gene TRBJ2-2; either TRBD1 or TRBD2 may supply D (6 bases each). Per germline, CDR1 SGHSN and CDR2 HYEKVE. This CDR3 region has 14 residues. V dropped 0 bases and J dropped 4 bases, with 8 bases sitting between them. The sequenced CDR3 bases are TGTGCCAGCTCTCTCGAGGGGGGCACCGGGCAGCTCTAC. This sequence encodes CASSLEGGTGQLY. The entire CDR3 protein is CASSLEGGTGQLYF.

Relative to its sample, this clone is medium-sized. The gene names here belong to mouse. The part of the CDR3 DNA that was read is TGTGCCTGGACAGAAAACAACCAGGCTCCGCTT. Residues: CAWTENNQAPL. The full-length CDR3 reads as CAWTENNQAPLF. The chain links TRBV31 to TRBJ1-5; no clear D gene. The read is 1 residue too short to cover the CDR3 end, so that end is filled in from the germline J gene. Germline lookup yields CDR1 GKSSPN and CDR2 SITVG. The V end was cut by 4 bases, the J end by 1 base, with 5 bases between. The CDR3 runs 12 residues.

On this clone: Genes and germline come from the mouse. The read falls 1 residue short of the CDR3 end, and the missing part is taken from the germline J gene. The rearrangement links TRBV26 to TRBJ1-6; no clear D gene. TRBJ1-6 is marked as an open reading frame, function uncertain. Between the trimmed V and J ends, which lost 0 bases and 7 bases, there was a span of 4 bases. This CDR3 is built from 13 residues. Germline V gene sequence: CDR1 KGHPV, CDR2 FQNQEV (reference sequence). The CDR3 loop reads CASSLSGNSPLYF. The sequenced part of the CDR3 DNA is TGTGCCAGCAGTCTGTCGGGGAATTCGCCCCTCTAC.

Regarding this clone: Gene names are the mouse ones. The CDR3 extends 1 residue past the end of the read, so its final part is completed from the germline J gene. The chain uses TRBV12-2 and TRBJ2-3; TRBD2 agrees at 12 bases. Germline V gene data show CDR1 as SGHLS and CDR2 as HYDKME. Germline trimming cut 2 bases from V and 3 bases from J; bases unmatched to any gene: 8. The CDR3 runs 17 residues. The CDR3 DNA, read in part, is TGTGCCAGCTCTCCCTGGGACTGGGGGGATGGGGCAGAAACGCTGTAT. Translated: CASSPWDWGDGAETLY. The whole CDR3 protein reads CASSPWDWGDGAETLYF.

With respect to this clone: Gene names and germline refer to mouse. The read falls 1 residue short of the CDR3 end, and the missing part is taken from the germline J gene. V is TRBV2 and J is TRBJ2-3; perhaps D is TRBD1 or TRBD2 (5 bases each). The CDR3 runs to 16 residues. With 1 base removed from V and 0 bases from J, the gap between germline ends came to 11 bases. Per the germline V gene, CDR1 is LGHNA and CDR2 is YSYQKL. The sequenced part of the CDR3 DNA is TGTGCCAGCAGCCAAGGGGGGAGCCCTAGTGCAGAAACGCTGTAT. This gives the protein CASSQGGSPSAETLY. The full CDR3 is CASSQGGSPSAETLYF.

Concerning this clone: Gene names follow the mouse nomenclature. The CDR3 end is not reached by the read, which stops 1 residue before it; the germline J gene fills it in. The chain couples TRBV1 to TRBJ1-5; D is undetermined. CDR1 and CDR2 (germline): NSQYPW, LRSPGD (reference sequence). This CDR3 is 14 amino acids long. Trimming took 0 bases from V and 3 from J, leaving 6 bases between them. The CDR3 protein is CTCSADAANQAPLF. Incomplete CDR3 DNA: TGCACCTGCAGTGCAGATGCTGCCAACCAGGCTCCGCTT.

A note on this clone: Gene names denote mouse genes. Read coverage stops 1 residue before the CDR3 terminus; the germline J gene supplies the remainder. The gene calls are TRBV3 and TRBJ2-4; 8 bases line up with TRBD2. Germline V lookup: CDR1 SNHLY, CDR2 FYNGKV (reference sequence). J gave up 5 bases and V 1 base, and 5 bases lay outside the gene matches. This CDR3 is 15 amino acids long. The CDR3 is CASSLGWGVLNTLYF. CDR3 DNA (partial): TGTGCCAGCAGCTTAGGCTGGGGGGTCCTAAACACCTTGTAC.

Turning to this clone: Mouse names are used for the genes. The sequence runs out 1 residue before the end of the CDR3; the remainder is reconstructed from the germline J gene. The chain couples TRBV3 to TRBJ1-1; D uncertain. CDR1 is SNHLY and CDR2 is FYNGKV in the germline V gene (reference sequence). The CDR3 covers 14 residues. V was shortened by 5 bases and J by 0 bases, with 10 bases between the two germline ends. The CDR3 sequence is CASSTGNTNTEVFF. CDR3 bases read: TGTGCCAGCAGCACCGGCAACACAAACACAGAAGTCTTC.

A note on this clone: Genes and germline come from the mouse. Read coverage stops 1 residue before the CDR3 terminus; the germline J gene supplies the remainder. This chain joins TRBV5 and TRBJ1-6, with D unclear. TRBJ1-6 is filed as an ORF, its function uncertain. The V gene's germline CDR1 is LGHNA and CDR2 YNLKQL (reference sequence). The CDR3 contains 15 residues. The ends were cut back, 0 bases at V and 4 bases at J, with 7 bases in the middle. The CDR3 DNA, read in part, is TGTGCCAGCAGCCAAGATAGACAATATAATTCGCCCCTCTAC. Translated, it gives CASSQDRQYNSPLY. The CDR3 in full is CASSQDRQYNSPLYF.

Comments on this clone: Gene names denote mouse genes. The read halts 1 residue ahead of the CDR3 end, with the missing end drawn from the germline J gene. This chain joins TRBV4 and TRBJ2-5; TRBD2 agrees at 10 bases. The CDR3 totals 14 residues. V was clipped by 3 bases and J by 6 bases; unmatched bases: 3. Germline values: CDR1 LGHDT, CDR2 YNNKQL (reference sequence). The CDR3: CASSYWGGGDTQYF. The sequenced CDR3 bases are TGTGCCAGCAGCTACTGGGGGGGCGGCGACACCCAGTAC.

A word on this clone: Gene and germline names: mouse. The read is 1 residue too short to cover the CDR3 end, so that end is filled in from the germline J gene. The chain is built from TRBV3 and TRBJ1-1; D is uncertain. V shed 6 bases and J shed 1 base, with 0 bases lying between them. Germline V gene lookup returns CDR1 SNHLY and CDR2 FYNGKV (reference sequence). This CDR3 is built from 10 residues. CDR3 bases read: TGTGCCAGCAGGAACACAGAAGTCTTC. Its translation: CASRNTEVF. The full CDR3 sequence reads CASRNTEVFF.

This clone was seen a few times. The gene symbols are mouse symbols. The read comes to an end 1 residue before the CDR3 does, leaving the germline J gene to fill in the end. The identical CDR3 is also encoded by other nucleotide sequences in the sample. The rearrangement uses TRBV19 and TRBJ2-7, with TRBD2 matching over 13 bases. Per germline, CDR1 FNHDT and CDR2 SITEND (reference sequence). Losses at the gene ends were 2 bases for V and 6 bases for J; bases not matched to a gene: 2. The CDR3 has 14 amino acids. The CDR3 here is CASSIGLGGREQYF. The CDR3 bases that were read are TGTGCCAGCAGTATCGGACTGGGGGGGCGTGAACAGTAC. The full variable domain, with the rest looked up from reference TRBV19 and TRBJ2-7, is GGIITQTPKFLIGQEGQKLTLKCQQNFNHDTMYWYRQDSGKGLRLIYYSITENDLQKGDLSEGYDASREKKSSFSLTVTSAQKNEMAVFLCASSIGLGGREQYFGPGTRLTVL.

By share, this clone counts as medium-sized. The listed genes are named as in mouse. The DNA read from the CDR3 is TGTGCCAGCAGTCTGGGACAGGGTTCTGGAAATACGCTCTAT. It yields the protein CASSLGQGSGNTLY. The entire CDR3 protein reads CASSLGQGSGNTLYF. This rearrangement joins TRBV24 to TRBJ1-3; 8 positions match TRBD1. Read sequence stops 1 residue before the CDR3 end, and the germline J gene provides the missing end. After removal of 2 bases from V and 0 bases from J, the junction contained 0 bases not matched to a gene. The CDR3 loop spans 15 amino acids. CDR1 and CDR2 (germline): KGHTA, FRNEEI.

Note on this clone: The genes and germline here are from mouse. The read finishes 1 residue shy of the CDR3 end, and the germline J gene is used to complete it. The chain is built from TRBV19 and TRBJ2-1; D may be TRBD1 (5 bases). The CDR3 sequence is 16 residues long. Germline-derived CDR1 and CDR2 are FNHDT and SITEND (reference sequence). V was cut by 2 bases and J by 0 bases, with 12 bases left in between. Incomplete CDR3 DNA: TGTGCCAGCAGTATCCGCCCAGGGCTTAACTATGCTGAGCAGTTC. Protein product: CASSIRPGLNYAEQF. In full, the CDR3 reads CASSIRPGLNYAEQFF.

Turning to this clone: Gene names refer to mouse genes. Read sequence stops 1 residue before the CDR3 end, and the germline J gene provides the missing end. The chain is built from TRBV23 and TRBJ2-2; TRBD1 is taken as the D call from the table, unchecked against the DNA. Per the germline V gene, CDR1 is KGHTA and CDR2 is FQNQQP. This CDR3 comprises 15 residues. The CDR3 DNA, read in part, is TGCTCCAGCAGTCAGAACAGGGTCAACACCGGGCAGCTCTAC. Protein sequence: CSSSQNRVNTGQLY. The full CDR3 sequence reads CSSSQNRVNTGQLYF.

Turning to this clone: Here the gene names and germline are mouse. The CDR3 end lies 1 residue beyond the end of the read and is filled in from the germline J gene. The genes are TRBV12-1 and TRBJ2-7; D is uncertain. Germline lookup yields CDR1 SGHSN and CDR2 HYEKVE. The CDR3 has 15 amino acids. V lost 0 bases, J lost 0 bases, and 11 bases lay in between. Partial CDR3 DNA: TGTGCCAGCTCTCTCAACAACCCCAGCTCCTATGAACAGTAC. Translation gives CASSLNNPSSYEQY. The entire CDR3 protein is CASSLNNPSSYEQYF.

This clone was seen more than once but under ten times. Germline and genes: mouse. The read terminates 1 residue before the CDR3 end, so the remaining end is supplied by the germline J gene. The genes are TRBV13-1 and TRBJ2-7; D may match TRBD1 or TRBD2 (5 bases each). The CDR3 runs to 13 residues. The V end was cut by 2 bases, the J end by 0 bases, with 6 bases between. Germline CDR1 is NSHNY and CDR2 is SYGAGN. The sequenced part of the CDR3 DNA is TGTGCCAGCAGTGAGGGGGTCTCCTATGAACAGTAC. Translation gives CASSEGVSYEQY. The CDR3 in its entirety is CASSEGVSYEQYF.

This clone has only a few counts. The listed genes are named as in mouse. The read falls 1 residue short of the CDR3 end, and the missing part is taken from the germline J gene. The chain links TRBV12-1 to TRBJ2-1; 9 bases are a match to TRBD2. Germline assignment: CDR1 SGHSN and CDR2 HYEKVE. The V segment lost 0 bases and the J segment 1 base; nucleotides outside the gene matches: 0. This CDR3 contains 15 residues. The DNA read from the CDR3 is TGTGCCAGCTCTCTCACTGGGGGGAACTATGCTGAGCAGTTC. Protein sequence: CASSLTGGNYAEQF. The CDR3 in full is CASSLTGGNYAEQFF.

This clone has only one observation. Gene names are the mouse ones. With the read ending 1 residue before the CDR3 end, the germline J gene is used to fill in that end. The rearrangement joins TRBV26 to TRBJ1-1; 9 bases are a match to TRBD1. Germline lookup yields CDR1 KGHPV and CDR2 FQNQEV (reference sequence). V trimming: 6 bases; J trimming: 4 bases; junction bases outside the gene matches: 6. The CDR3 extends over 14 amino acids. CDR3 bases read: TGTGCCAGCAGCTGGGACAGGGAGGGCACAGAAGTCTTC. It yields the protein CASSWDREGTEVF. The complete CDR3 sequence is CASSWDREGTEVFF.

By share of the sample, this clone is medium-sized. Gene names are the mouse ones. Sequencing ends 1 residue short of the CDR3 end; the germline J gene provides the rest. The chain uses TRBV14 and TRBJ1-1; 9 nucleotides align to TRBD1. Germline V gives CDR1 SGHDT, CDR2 FRDEAV. CDR3 length: 14 amino acids. The V and J ends lost 1 base and 6 bases, in that order; junction bases with no gene match: 4. The CDR3 loop is CASSFGQGLAEVFF. The CDR3 DNA, read in part, is TGTGCCAGCAGTTTCGGACAGGGGTTGGCAGAAGTCTTC.

For this clone: Gene names follow the mouse nomenclature. The read terminates 1 residue ahead of where the CDR3 ends, so the germline J gene completes it. The gene calls are TRBV4 and TRBJ1-5, with D possibly TRBD1 on 6 matching bases. Germline V lookup: CDR1 LGHDT, CDR2 YNNKQL (reference sequence). The V end lost 5 bases, the J end lost 0 bases, and 14 bases lay between the germline ends. The CDR3 totals 16 residues. The CDR3: CASSIRDKVNNQAPLF. Partial CDR3 DNA: TGTGCCAGCAGCATCCGGGACAAAGTTAACAACCAGGCTCCGCTT.